Shown below are 27 T cell receptor beta chains from a single sample sequenced in a study of cytomegalovirus exposure and HLA in healthy donors. Primers for the PCR totalled 60 Vbeta and 13 Jbeta. This table comes from immunoSEQ multiplex PCR, and its TCRdb copy is limited to in-frame clones, with some not included. The table lists roughly 75,000 clones, with about 0.76% in the top ten. The material sequenced was PBMCs. Receptors originate from a boy aged 5-17 years in good health and CMV-seronegative.

The rearrangement uses TRBV15 and TRBJ2-1, with D perhaps TRBD2 (5 bases). Trimming left V 4 bases short and J 6 bases short, with 10 bases between. In germline, CDR1 is LNHNV, CDR2 YYDKDF (reference sequence). CDR3 length: 13 amino acids. The CDR3 DNA sequence: TGTGCCACCAGCATTAACGAGGGCAATGAGCAGTTCTTC. It translates to CATSINEGNEQFF.

V gene TRBV29-1 combines with J gene TRBJ1-2; D call uncertain. The CDR3 spans 11 residues. The germline V and J ends were trimmed by 4 bases and 2 bases, with 5 bases remaining between them. Per germline, CDR1 SQVTM and CDR2 ANQGSEA. This chain's CDR3 is CSVGGNYGYTF. The CDR3 nucleotides are TGCAGCGTTGGCGGGAACTATGGCTACACCTTC.

This chain joins TRBV10-3 and TRBJ2-7; a weak D match, TRBD2 (5 bases). Trimming pared 0 bases from V and 2 bases from J, leaving 11 bases between. The CDR3 consists of 15 residues. Germline CDR1 and CDR2: ENHRY and SYGVKD. CDR3 in amino acids: CAISESAKTTYEQYF. The CDR3 DNA follows: TGTGCCATCAGTGAGTCGGCAAAGACTACCTACGAGCAGTACTTC.

The DNA of the CDR3 is TGTGCCAGCATTGCACAGGGTGGTAGGACTGAAGCTTTCTTT. Translated: CASIAQGGRTEAFF. This chain uses TRBV6-6 with TRBJ1-1; perhaps TRBD1 as D (6 bases). From germline, CDR1 is MNHNY and CDR2 SVGAGI (reference sequence). Between the trimmed V and J ends, which lost 7 bases and 5 bases, there was a span of 17 bases. The CDR3 covers 14 residues.

For the CDR3, the DNA is TGCGCCAGCAGCCCAACTAGCGGGAGGTTCTATGAGCAGTTCTTC. Its translation is CASSPTSGRFYEQFF. The genes are TRBV5-1 and TRBJ2-1, with 12 bases lining up with TRBD2. The CDR3 has 15 residues. Germline V gene sequence: CDR1 SGHRS, CDR2 YFSETQ. The J segment lost 8 bases and the V segment lost 4 bases, leaving 7 bases of the junction unmatched.

V and J are TRBV7-6 and TRBJ1-2; the match to TRBD1 covers 7 bases. Trimming removed 4 bases from V and 5 bases from J; junction bases left unmatched: 7. Germline CDR1 is SGHVS and CDR2 is FNYEAQ. This CDR3 region has 14 residues. This CDR3 is CASSSGAGGYGYTF. DNA of the CDR3: TGTGCCAGCAGCTCAGGGGCAGGGGGATATGGCTACACCTTC.

The chain has TRBV30 and TRBJ1-4; D uncertain. The CDR3 sequence is 19 residues long. Germline values: CDR1 GTSNPN, CDR2 SVGIG (reference sequence). Trimming cost V 0 bases and J 0 bases, with 20 bases left between them. In nucleotides, the CDR3 is TGTGCCTGGAGTGTACAGTTTAAGGCAGCTTTTGCAACTAATGAAAAACTGTTTTTT. Translated, it gives CAWSVQFKAAFATNEKLFF.

The rearrangement uses TRBV5-1 and TRBJ2-2; 7 positions agree with TRBD1. CDR1 is SGHRS and CDR2 is YFSETQ in the germline V gene. The J segment lost 5 bases and the V segment lost 3 bases, leaving 4 bases of the junction unmatched. There are 14 residues in the CDR3. CDR3 DNA: TGCGCCAGCAGCTCGGACAGGTCAACCGGGGAGCTGTTTTTT. Translating it yields CASSSDRSTGELFF.

J is TRBJ1-1 and V is TRBV11-2, with 9 bases matching TRBD1. CDR3 length: 15 residues. Germline V gives CDR1 SGHAT, CDR2 FQNNGV. The V and J ends lost 5 bases and 4 bases, in that order; junction bases with no gene match: 8. The CDR3 nucleotides read TGTGCCAGCAGCAAAACAGGGGGCGGGGGCACTGAAGCTTTCTTT. It specifies CASSKTGGGGTEAFF.

The chain combines TRBV4-3 with TRBJ2-7; 9 bases are a match to TRBD2. V lost 1 base, J lost 7 bases, and 5 bases stayed unmatched. CDR3 size: 14 residues. Germline CDR1 is LGHNA and CDR2 is YSLEER. The CDR3: CASSQVIAGVEQYF. In DNA form, the CDR3 reads TGCGCCAGCAGCCAAGTAATAGCGGGGGTTGAGCAGTACTTC.

The genes are TRBV5-6 and TRBJ2-3, with a possible D match to TRBD1 (5 bases). Trimming took off 2 bases at V and 3 bases at J, with 10 bases between the two ends. Looked up from germline, CDR1 is SGHDT and CDR2 is YYEEEE. The CDR3 totals 14 residues. The CDR3 nucleotides are TGTGCCAGCAGCTTTGGCAGGGTAACAGATACGCAGTATTTT. Its translation is CASSFGRVTDTQYF.

The J gene is TRBJ1-1, the V gene TRBV7-8; the D gene is possibly TRBD1 (6 bases). The CDR3 length is 13 residues. Trimming left V 5 bases short and J 10 bases short, with 17 bases between. Germline-derived CDR1 and CDR2 are SGHVS and FQNEAQ. CDR3: CASSIKQGAAAFF. CDR3 in DNA: TGTGCCAGCAGCATCAAACAGGGTGCGGCAGCTTTCTTT.

The V gene is TRBV28, the J gene TRBJ2-2; TRBD1 matches 8 bases. CDR1 and CDR2 from the germline V gene are MDHEN and SYDVKM. The CDR3 has 16 amino acids. The V segment lost 2 bases and the J segment 6 bases; nucleotides outside the gene matches: 8. The chain's CDR3 is CASSLTGQVGAGELFF. CDR3 bases: TGTGCCAGCAGTTTAACGGGACAGGTTGGTGCCGGGGAGCTGTTTTTT.

V usage is TRBV30 and J usage is TRBJ1-6, with TRBD1 matching over 11 bases. This CDR3 comprises 16 residues. V trimming: 1 base; J trimming: 7 bases; junction bases outside the gene matches: 6. The germline V gene has CDR1 GTSNPN and CDR2 SVGIG (reference sequence). The DNA of the CDR3 is TGTGCCTGGAGTGCTCCTTGGGACAGGGGGAATTCACCCCTCCACTTT. Amino acids: CAWSAPWDRGNSPLHF.

A note on this clone: A read error may account for a junction end that differs from germline. J is TRBJ2-3 and V is TRBV28, with D possibly being TRBD2 (6 bases). Germline CDR1 and CDR2: MDHEN and SYDVKM. This CDR3 comprises 16 residues. The CDR3 region has the DNA TGTGCCAGCAGTCCCCTGTCGGACGGGAGCACAGATAAGCAGTATTTT. Its protein is CASSPLSDGSTDKQYF.

J is TRBJ2-1 and V is TRBV9; no firm D call. V lost 0 bases and J lost 6, with 7 bases in between. The germline CDR1 and CDR2 sequences are SGDLS and YYNGEE. The CDR3 loop spans 13 amino acids. The DNA for the CDR3 is TGTGCCAGCAGCGTAGTCACAGTCAATGAGCAGTTCTTC. Protein: CASSVVTVNEQFF.

J is TRBJ1-1 and V is TRBV4-1; weak D call: TRBD1 (6 bases). Trimming shortened V by 0 bases and J by 10 bases, and 9 bases separated the two germline ends. CDR3 length: 12 amino acids. CDR1 and CDR2 from the germline V gene are MGHRA and YSYEKL. For the CDR3, the DNA is TGCGCCAGCAGCCAAGATGGCAGGGGAGCTTTCTTT. It specifies CASSQDGRGAFF.

The chain carries TRBV5-4 and TRBJ1-1; perhaps TRBD1 as D (5 bases). V was cut by 3 bases and J by 4 bases, with 16 bases left in between. The CDR3 loop spans 15 amino acids. Germline V gene data show CDR1 as SGHNT and CDR2 as YYREEE (reference sequence). The CDR3 nucleotides read TGTGCCAGCAGCTCCCCGACAGAGGCGGCCACTGAAGCTTTCTTT. Translating gives CASSSPTEAATEAFF.

The CDR3 nucleotides are TGTGCCTGGAGTCGAGTGGGGGGGCCCCAGCATTTT. It yields the protein CAWSRVGGPQHF. The chain couples TRBV30 to TRBJ1-5, with D perhaps matching TRBD1 (5 bases). The CDR3 totals 12 residues. Trimming pared 2 bases from V and 9 bases from J, leaving 11 bases between. CDR1 and CDR2 from the germline V gene are GTSNPN and SVGIG (reference sequence).

This rearrangement joins TRBV6-1 to TRBJ2-5; the match to TRBD2 covers 9 bases. V was clipped by 4 bases and J by 2 bases; unmatched bases: 5. The germline V gene has CDR1 MNHNS and CDR2 SASEGT. This CDR3 region has 15 residues. The CDR3, as DNA: TGTGCCAGCAGTGCGATAGCGGGGGCACAAGAGACCCAGTACTTC. Its translation: CASSAIAGAQETQYF.

As concerns this clone: The sample carries other DNA sequences with the same CDR3. The chain has TRBV6-5 and TRBJ1-1; 8 nucleotides align to TRBD1. V lost 2 bases, J lost 5 bases, and 10 bases stayed unmatched. The CDR3 consists of 16 residues. The germline gives CDR1 MNHEY, CDR2 SVGAGI. CDR3 sequence (DNA): TGTGCCAGCAGTTACCCCTCAGGGGGCGCCGGTACTGAAGCTTTCTTT. The encoded protein is CASSYPSGGAGTEAFF.

The V and J genes are TRBV18 and TRBJ2-4; 7 positions agree with TRBD1. CDR1 is KGHSH and CDR2 is LQKENI in the germline V gene. This CDR3 region has 16 residues. J lost 6 bases, V lost 6 bases, and 14 bases had no gene match. CDR3 nucleotide sequence: TGTGCCAGCTCGCCAACCCCAGGGGGAACTACAAACATTCAGTACTTC. It encodes CASSPTPGGTTNIQYF. The full variable domain, in which reference TRBV18 and TRBJ2-4 provide the parts outside the CDR3, is NAGVMQNPRHLVRRRGQEARLRCSPMKGHSHVYWYRQLPEEGLKFMVYLQKENIIDESGMPKERFSAEFPKEGPSILRIQQVVRGDSAAYFCASSPTPGGTTNIQYFGAGTRLSVL.

The genes are TRBV30 and TRBJ2-7, with 9 bases aligning to TRBD1. Germline CDR1 reads GTSNPN; CDR2 reads SVGIG (reference sequence). Trimming removed 1 base from V and 6 bases from J; junction bases left unmatched: 7. The CDR3 consists of 14 residues. The CDR3 DNA is TGTGCCTGGAGTGGGGACAGGGTTCGGGGCGAGCAGTACTTC. Encoded protein: CAWSGDRVRGEQYF.

The chain recombines TRBV30 with TRBJ2-2, with 7 bases matching TRBD2. Germline V gene data show CDR1 as GTSNPN and CDR2 as SVGIG (reference sequence). Unmatched junction bases numbered 3, after V lost 0 bases and J lost 5 bases. The CDR3 is made up of 14 amino acids. CDR3: CAWSVQLATGELFF. In DNA form, the CDR3 reads TGTGCCTGGAGTGTACAACTAGCGACCGGGGAGCTGTTTTTT.

The genes are TRBV6-6 and TRBJ2-7, with unresolved D. The length of the CDR3 is 16 residues. Germline lookup yields CDR1 MNHNY and CDR2 SVGAGI (reference sequence). The V gene lost 0 bases and the J gene lost 2 bases, with 14 bases spanning the gap. CDR3 region: CASSYSEKLPAYEQYF. The CDR3 nucleotides read TGTGCCAGCAGTTACTCGGAGAAATTGCCTGCCTACGAGCAGTACTTC.

This chain connects TRBV7-3 to TRBJ1-1; weak D call: TRBD1 (5 bases). This CDR3 comprises 14 residues. Trimming pared 5 bases from V and 0 bases from J, leaving 10 bases between. CDR1 is SGHTA and CDR2 is FQGTGA in the germline V gene. The CDR3 reads CASSQGNMNTEAFF. DNA of the CDR3: TGTGCCAGCAGCCAGGGAAACATGAACACTGAAGCTTTCTTT.

The V and J genes are TRBV6-5 and TRBJ2-2; TRBD2 aligns across 8 bases. Unmatched junction bases numbered 3, after V lost 2 bases and J lost 10 bases. The CDR3 totals 13 residues. Germline V CDR1 and CDR2: MNHEY, SVGAGI. CDR3 sequence (DNA): TGTGCCAGCAGTTACGGACTAGCCGTGGAGCTGTTTTTT. Protein: CASSYGLAVELFF.